The 10 T cell receptor beta chains listed next were all sequenced from one sample in a study of T cell changes during pregnancy in multiple sclerosis. Some clones are missing from TCRdb's copy, which holds only in-frame ones; the method was immunoSEQ multiplex PCR. The sample records some 77,000 clones, 70% to 90% being singletons. The sample in question was peripheral blood, obtained before pregnancy. All receptors come from a female donor with multiple sclerosis, enrolled in a pregnancy study.

This clone was recorded a few times. The genes are TRBV7-9 and TRBJ1-6; the match to TRBD1 covers 10 bases. The CDR3 has 14 amino acids. V shed 5 bases and J 9 bases; nucleotides not matched to a gene: 4. CDR1 and CDR2 (germline): SEHNR, FQNEAQ (reference sequence). Here the CDR3 reads CASSPGTGASPLHF. The DNA of the CDR3 is TGTGCCAGCAGCCCCGGGACAGGGGCTTCACCCCTCCACTTT.

J is TRBJ1-5 and V is TRBV5-6; no clear D. The CDR3 loop spans 14 amino acids. Trimming left V 3 bases short and J 4 bases short, with 11 bases between. Per germline, CDR1 SGHDT and CDR2 YYEEEE. In nucleotides, the CDR3 is TGTGCCAGCAGCTCGACCCGGGGTAATCAGCCCCAGCATTTT. Translation: CASSSTRGNQPQHF. Using reference TRBV5-6 and TRBJ1-5 for the parts outside the CDR3, the full variable domain is DAGVTQSPTHLIKTRGQQVTLRCSPKSGHDTVSWYQQALGQGPQFIFQYYEEEERQRGNFPDRFSGHQFPNYSSELNVNALLLGDSALYLCASSSTRGNQPQHFGDGTRLSIL.

V is TRBV7-2 and J is TRBJ1-3, with D possibly matching TRBD1 (5 bases). The CDR3 has 15 residues. V lost 1 base and J 6 bases, leaving 13 bases between the germline ends. Germline lookup yields CDR1 SGHTA and CDR2 FQGNSA. Here the CDR3 reads CASSLVWGTENTIYF. The CDR3 region has the DNA TGTGCCAGCAGCTTAGTGTGGGGCACCGAAAACACCATATATTTT.

This clone was detected only once. The V gene is TRBV28, the J gene TRBJ2-1, with D perhaps matching TRBD1 (6 bases). The V and J ends lost 6 bases and 3 bases respectively, with 15 bases between them. Germline values: CDR1 MDHEN, CDR2 SYDVKM. The CDR3 spans 15 residues. DNA of the CDR3: TGTGCCAGCAGGACAGCAGGGGTCGACTACAATGAGCAGTTCTTC. It specifies CASRTAGVDYNEQFF.

This clone was recorded only once. The V and J genes are TRBV7-2 and TRBJ1-2; D might be TRBD1 (6 bases). Trimming shortened V by 2 bases and J by 6 bases, and 13 bases separated the two germline ends. Germline lookup yields CDR1 SGHTA and CDR2 FQGNSA. CDR3 size: 14 residues. CDR3 sequence: CASSLRWGQDGYTF. CDR3 DNA sequence: TGTGCCAGCAGCTTAAGATGGGGGCAGGATGGCTACACCTTC.

The genes are TRBV14 and TRBJ2-5, with 9 bases that match TRBD1. Trimming at V came to 4 bases and at J to 5 bases, leaving 8 bases not matched to a gene. The CDR3 is 15 residues long. Germline CDR1 reads SGHDN; CDR2 reads FVKESK. In DNA form, the CDR3 reads TGTGCCAGCAGCCCCTCCCCGGACAGGGGTGAGACCCAGTACTTC. This gives the protein CASSPSPDRGETQYF.

This chain joins TRBV6-1 and TRBJ1-5; perhaps TRBD1 as D (5 bases). With 4 bases removed from V and 0 bases from J, the gap between germline ends came to 16 bases. Germline V gene sequence: CDR1 MNHNS, CDR2 SASEGT. This CDR3 comprises 17 residues. This chain's CDR3 is CASSVGRASYSNQPQHF. CDR3 nucleotide sequence: TGTGCCAGCAGTGTGGGCAGGGCTTCGTATAGCAATCAGCCCCAGCATTTT.

The chain carries TRBV5-5 and TRBJ1-2; D is perhaps TRBD1 (6 bases). The CDR3 is 15 amino acids. CDR1 SGHKS and CDR2 YYEKEE come from the germline V gene (reference sequence). V lost 4 bases to trimming and J lost 7 bases, with 20 bases between them. The CDR3 spells CASSLTGLPRGGYTF. CDR3 nucleotide sequence: TGTGCCAGCAGCCTGACAGGCCTTCCCCGCGGTGGCTACACCTTC. Filled out from reference TRBV5-5 and TRBJ1-2, the complete variable domain reads DAGVTQSPTHLIKTRGQQVTLRCSPISGHKSVSWYQQVLGQGPQFIFQYYEKEERGRGNFPDRFSARQFPNYSSELNVNALLLGDSALYLCASSLTGLPRGGYTFGSGTRLTVV.

The genes are TRBV7-2 and TRBJ1-4; 7 nucleotides match TRBD1. Germline-derived CDR1 and CDR2 are SGHTA and FQGNSA. V was clipped by 6 bases and J by 2 bases; unmatched bases: 3. CDR3 length equals 14 residues. CDR3 region: CASRKGGTNEKLFF. The CDR3, as DNA: TGTGCCAGCAGAAAAGGGGGCACTAATGAAAAACTGTTTTTT. Combining the CDR3 with reference TRBV7-2 and TRBJ1-4 gives the whole variable domain GAGVSQSPSNKVTEKGKDVELRCDPISGHTALYWYRQSLGQGLEFLIYFQGNSAPDKSGLPSDRFSAERTGGSVSTLTIQRTQQEDSAVYLCASRKGGTNEKLFFGSGTQLSVL.

The chain links TRBV6-6 to TRBJ1-1, with D possibly matching TRBD1 (6 bases). Trimming took 1 base from V and 1 from J, leaving 10 bases between them. The CDR3 sequence is 15 residues long. Germline CDR1 reads MNHNY; CDR2 reads SVGAGI (reference sequence). The CDR3 sequence is CASSYYETGNTEAFF. The DNA for the CDR3 is TGTGCCAGCAGTTACTACGAGACAGGGAACACTGAAGCTTTCTTT.